Listed below are T cell receptor beta chains from one sample, sequenced in a study of T cells in Graves' hyperthyroidism and ophthalmopathy. In TCRdb, the multiplex PCR reads were re-called with MiXCR into one record per CDR3 protein. Of 300,000 to 450,000 distinct CDR3 sequences in the sample, just under 25% are singletons; the top ten hold around 67%. Material for sequencing was blood. These receptors came from a man aged 50 to 59 with Graves' hyperthyroidism. CDR3s include the opening cysteine and the closing phenylalanine or tryptophan. The order of the fields is J gene, V gene, clone size, D gene, CDR3 protein, CDR3 DNA. The D gene is left open where the match is weak. Only some rows state a clone size, as once, few, many or a class for expanded clones.

TRBJ2-7	TRBV12-5	-	-	CASGLVLGGKAYEQYF	TGTGCTAGTGGTTTGGTACTAGGCGGGAAAGCCTACGAGCAGTACTTC
TRBJ2-7	TRBV5-1	-	-	CASRRESSYEQYF	TGCGCCAGCAGAAGGGAAAGCTCCTACGAGCAGTACTTC
TRBJ1-2	TRBV2	-	TRBD1	CARGQGGNYGYTF	TGTGCCAGGGGACAGGGCGGCAACTATGGCTACACCTTC
TRBJ2-7	TRBV7-6	-	TRBD2	CASSSLAGVRYEQYF	TGTGCCAGCAGCAGCCTAGCGGGCGTCAGGTACGAGCAGTACTTC
TRBJ1-1	TRBV19	many	TRBD1	CASSQTGGASEAFF	TGTGCCAGTAGCCAGACAGGGGGCGCCTCTGAAGCTTTCTTT
TRBJ2-2	TRBV12-3/TRBV12-4	many	TRBD2	CASSFPTLDLAGGRITGELFF	TGTGCCAGCAGTTTCCCAACGCTAGACCTGGCGGGAGGGCGGATCACCGGGGAGCTGTTTTTT
TRBJ2-7	TRBV6-1	few	TRBD1	CALGTGGFYYAEQYF	TGTGCCCTAGGGACAGGGGGCTTCTATTACGCCGAGCAGTACTTC
TRBJ2-5	TRBV7-8	many	-	CASSLWPEETQYF	TGTGCCAGCAGCTTATGGCCGGAGGAGACCCAGTACTTC
TRBJ2-1	TRBV20-1	-	TRBD2	CSLSGERESYNEQFF	TGCAGCCTCTCCGGGGAGCGGGAGTCCTACAATGAGCAGTTCTTC
TRBJ2-1	TRBV7-6	-	-	CASSLEVGTREFF	TGTGCCAGCAGCTTAGAGGTCGGAACGAGGGAGTTCTTC
TRBJ2-1	TRBV5-4	-	TRBD1	CASSLPGTGFNEQFF	TGTGCCAGCAGCTTGCCCGGGACAGGCTTCAATGAGCAGTTCTTC
TRBJ2-7	TRBV10-3	few	-	CAIRPSQGRGQDEQYF	TGTGCCATCAGGCCCTCCCAGGGTCGGGGGCAGGACGAGCAGTACTTC
TRBJ2-7	TRBV7-6	-	TRBD1	CASSPSTPGTGAGEQYF	TGTGCCAGCAGCCCCTCCACTCCCGGGACAGGGGCGGGTGAGCAGTACTTC
TRBJ2-2	TRBV3-1	-	TRBD2	CASTNGGLVSVAGELFF	TGTGCCAGCACCAACGGAGGACTAGTCTCCGTCGCCGGGGAGCTGTTTTTT
TRBJ2-1	TRBV7-9	few	TRBD2	CASSYRTSGFNEQFF	TGTGCCAGCAGCTACCGGACTAGCGGCTTCAATGAGCAGTTCTTC
TRBJ2-1	TRBV12-3/TRBV12-4	few	TRBD1	CASSQQTGRQFF	TGTGCCAGCAGCCAACAGACAGGGAGGCAGTTCTTC
TRBJ2-1	TRBV7-2	once	-	CASRQARGNEQFF	TGTGCCAGCAGACAAGCGAGAGGGAATGAGCAGTTCTTC
TRBJ2-3	TRBV30	-	-	CAYLKKDIDTDTQYF	TGTGCCTACCTAAAGAAGGATATTGACACAGATACGCAGTATTTT
TRBJ2-3	TRBV11-2	many	-	CASSLDWEASTDTQYF	TGTGCCAGCAGCTTAGATTGGGAGGCGAGCACAGATACGCAGTATTTT
TRBJ2-1	TRBV14	-	TRBD2	CASSQDGLAGDNEQFF	TGTGCCAGCAGCCAAGATGGACTAGCGGGAGACAATGAGCAGTTCTTC
TRBJ1-1	TRBV12-3/TRBV12-4	many	TRBD1	CASTYTGGDTEAFF	TGTGCCAGCACTTATACAGGGGGTGACACTGAAGCTTTCTTT
TRBJ2-3	TRBV2	many	-	CASSPMKGGGLTDTQYF	TGTGCCAGCAGTCCGATGAAGGGGGGCGGACTCACAGATACGCAGTATTTT
TRBJ1-5	TRBV10-3	-	-	CAISDTGAGAQPQHF	TGTGCCATCAGTGATACGGGCGCAGGGGCTCAGCCCCAGCATTTT
TRBJ2-3	TRBV11-2	many	TRBD1	CASSLQGAPTDTQYF	TGTGCCAGCAGCTTACAGGGGGCGCCGACAGATACGCAGTATTTT
TRBJ2-7	TRBV30	-	TRBD1	CAWGTGGFYEQYF	TGTGCCTGGGGGACAGGGGGATTCTACGAGCAGTACTTC
TRBJ1-2	TRBV6-1	few	-	CASSFLLPLQSNYGYTF	TGTGCCAGCAGTTTCCTTCTCCCTCTTCAGTCTAACTATGGCTACACCTTC
TRBJ2-5	TRBV20-1	-	TRBD2	CSARDSGQKTQYF	TGCAGTGCTAGAGATAGCGGGCAAAAGACCCAGTACTTC
TRBJ2-7	TRBV19	-	TRBD2	CASSAGVSVEQYF	TGTGCCAGTAGTGCGGGAGTTTCGGTCGAGCAGTACTTC
TRBJ2-1	TRBV25-1	-	-	CASSMAGSSYNEQFF	TGTGCCAGCAGTATGGCGGGGTCGTCGTACAATGAGCAGTTCTTC
TRBJ2-7	TRBV5-5	few	-	CASSFGRRYEQYF	TGTGCCAGCAGCTTCGGAAGGAGGTACGAGCAGTACTTC
TRBJ2-3	TRBV7-3	many	-	CASSPSAMGDTQYF	TGTGCCAGCAGCCCCAGCGCCATGGGAGATACGCAGTATTTT
TRBJ1-6	TRBV10-3	few	-	CAIRIGRDNSPLHF	TGTGCCATCAGGATCGGACGGGATAATTCACCCCTCCACTTT
TRBJ2-1	TRBV12-3/TRBV12-4	-	TRBD2	CASSLRVAGGNEQFF	TGTGCCAGCAGTTTAAGGGTAGCGGGTGGCAATGAGCAGTTCTTC
TRBJ2-1	TRBV29-1	few	TRBD1	CSVSRDRGNEQFF	TGCAGCGTAAGCCGGGACAGGGGGAATGAGCAGTTCTTC
TRBJ2-2	TRBV9	once	-	CASSSERPGELFF	TGCGCCAGCAGCTCAGAAAGGCCCGGGGAGCTGTTTTTT
TRBJ1-6	TRBV6-4	-	-	CASSASVGDGSPLHF	TGTGCCAGCAGTGCGAGCGTCGGGGATGGGTCACCCCTCCACTTT
TRBJ2-7	TRBV18	many	-	CASSGTTGNEQYF	TGTGCCAGCTCCGGGACCACCGGGAACGAGCAGTACTTC
TRBJ2-2	TRBV7-3	-	-	CASSSNKQGTGELFF	TGTGCCAGCAGCTCCAACAAACAGGGAACCGGGGAGCTGTTTTTT
TRBJ1-5	TRBV2	few	-	CAAKQGRNQPQHF	TGTGCCGCCAAACAGGGACGCAATCAGCCCCAGCATTTT
TRBJ2-5	TRBV11-2	many	TRBD2	CASSSWTSGRAETQYF	TGTGCCAGCAGCTCCTGGACTAGCGGGAGGGCCGAGACCCAGTACTTC
TRBJ2-3	TRBV7-3	many	TRBD2	CASSLTHRGLAGGDTQYF	TGTGCCAGCAGCTTAACCCACCGGGGACTAGCGGGAGGGGATACGCAGTATTTT
TRBJ1-1	TRBV12-3/TRBV12-4	many	-	CASSTTSSGGNTEAFF	TGTGCCAGCAGTACCACCTCATCTGGGGGAAACACTGAAGCTTTCTTT